The clone carrying this T cell receptor (beta chain) was seen many times. This specimen comes from a study of patients and donors after allogeneic stem cell transplantation. TCRdb ran MiXCR on the RT-PCR reads and lists one entry per CDR3 protein. The table includes about 410,000 distinct CDR3 sequences, roughly 17% detected once. The ends lost 7 bases at V and 13 bases at J; junction bases unmatched: 14. Germline values: CDR1 GTSNPN, CDR2 SVGIG (reference sequence). This CDR3 has 13 residues. This sequence joins TRBV30 and TRBJ1-4, with 8 bases that match TRBD1. The material sequenced was blood, either unsorted or a sorted T cell fraction (not recorded which). The clonotype originates from a human donor who was either an allogeneic HSCT recipient or a stem cell or donor lymphocyte infusion donor (not recorded which). It is not recorded whose cells these are; they may come from a transplant donor. This CDR3 is CALDRAFSSGLFF. The CDR3 region has the DNA TGTGCCTTGGACAGGGCCTTCTCCTCCGGACTGTTTTTT.